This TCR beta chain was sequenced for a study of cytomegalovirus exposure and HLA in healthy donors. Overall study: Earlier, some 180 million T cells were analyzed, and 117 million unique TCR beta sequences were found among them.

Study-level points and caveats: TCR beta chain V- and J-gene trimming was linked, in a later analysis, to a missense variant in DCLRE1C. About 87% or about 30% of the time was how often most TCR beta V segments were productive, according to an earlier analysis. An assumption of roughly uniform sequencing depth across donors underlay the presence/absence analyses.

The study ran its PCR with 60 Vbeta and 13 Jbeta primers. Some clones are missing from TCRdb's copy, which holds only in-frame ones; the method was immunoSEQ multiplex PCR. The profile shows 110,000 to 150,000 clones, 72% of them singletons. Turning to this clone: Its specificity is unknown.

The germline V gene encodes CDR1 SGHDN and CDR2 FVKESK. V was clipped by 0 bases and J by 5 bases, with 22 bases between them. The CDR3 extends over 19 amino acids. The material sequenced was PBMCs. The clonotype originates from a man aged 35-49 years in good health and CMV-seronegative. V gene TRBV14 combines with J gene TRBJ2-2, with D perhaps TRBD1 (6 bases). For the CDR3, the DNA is TGTGCCAGCAGCCAAGATCAGGGGTCCAGGGTTCGAAAGACCGGGGAGCTGTTTTTT. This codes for CASSQDQGSRVRKTGELFF.